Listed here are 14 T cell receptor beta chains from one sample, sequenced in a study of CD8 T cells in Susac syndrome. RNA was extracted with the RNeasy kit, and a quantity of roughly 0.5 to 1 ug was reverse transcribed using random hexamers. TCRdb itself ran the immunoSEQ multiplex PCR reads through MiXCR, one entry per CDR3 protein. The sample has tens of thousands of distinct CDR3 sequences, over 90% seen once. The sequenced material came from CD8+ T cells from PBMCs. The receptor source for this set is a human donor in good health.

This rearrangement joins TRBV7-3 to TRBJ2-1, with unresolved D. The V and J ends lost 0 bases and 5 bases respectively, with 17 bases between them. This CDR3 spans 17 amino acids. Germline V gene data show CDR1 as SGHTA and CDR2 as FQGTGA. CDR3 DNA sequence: TGTGCCAGCAGCTTAACGTTAGGGCTTGGATGGGACAATGAGCAGTTCTTC. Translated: CASSLTLGLGWDNEQFF.

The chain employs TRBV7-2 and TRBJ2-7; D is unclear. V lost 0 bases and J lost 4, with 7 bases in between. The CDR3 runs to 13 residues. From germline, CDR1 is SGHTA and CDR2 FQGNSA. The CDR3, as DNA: TGTGCCAGCAGCTTAGCGCTCTCTTACGAGCAGTACGTC. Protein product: CASSLALSYEQYV.

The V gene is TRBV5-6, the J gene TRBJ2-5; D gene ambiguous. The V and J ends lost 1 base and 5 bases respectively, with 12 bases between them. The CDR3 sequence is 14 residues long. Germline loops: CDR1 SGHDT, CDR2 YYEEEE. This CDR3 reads CASSLLPPAETQYF. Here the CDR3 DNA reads TGTGCCAGCAGCTTGCTCCCCCCTGCGGAGACCCAGTACTTC.

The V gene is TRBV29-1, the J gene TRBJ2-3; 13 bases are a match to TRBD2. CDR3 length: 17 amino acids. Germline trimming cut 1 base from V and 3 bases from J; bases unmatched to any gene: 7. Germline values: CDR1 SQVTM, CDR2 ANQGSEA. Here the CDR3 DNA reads TGCAGCGTTGAAGCCTTACTAGCGGGGGGGCGGACAGATACGCAGTATTTT. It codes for CSVEALLAGGRTDTQYF.

CDR3 loop: CASSPREERNQPQHF. Written as DNA, the CDR3 is TGCGCCAGCAGCCCCAGGGAGGAACGCAATCAGCCCCAGCATTTT. The chain is built from TRBV4-1 and TRBJ1-5, with D perhaps TRBD1 (5 bases). CDR1 MGHRA and CDR2 YSYEKL come from the germline V gene. This CDR3 is 15 amino acids long. Trimming shortened V by 4 bases and J by 2 bases, and 12 bases separated the two germline ends.

The CDR3 nucleotides are TGTGCCAGCAGCTCAGTTACAGGCGGCTACACCTTC. It yields the protein CASSSVTGGYTF. This chain connects TRBV7-2 to TRBJ1-2, with TRBD1 as a possible D gene (5 bases). Per the germline V gene, CDR1 is SGHTA and CDR2 is FQGNSA. Trimming removed 4 bases from V and 8 bases from J, with 11 bases in between. The CDR3 contains 12 residues.

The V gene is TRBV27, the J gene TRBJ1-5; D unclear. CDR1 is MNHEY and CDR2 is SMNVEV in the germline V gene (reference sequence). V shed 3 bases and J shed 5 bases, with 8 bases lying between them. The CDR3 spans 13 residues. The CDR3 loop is CASSLGSDQPQHF. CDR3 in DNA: TGTGCCAGCAGTTTGGGCAGCGATCAGCCCCAGCATTTT.

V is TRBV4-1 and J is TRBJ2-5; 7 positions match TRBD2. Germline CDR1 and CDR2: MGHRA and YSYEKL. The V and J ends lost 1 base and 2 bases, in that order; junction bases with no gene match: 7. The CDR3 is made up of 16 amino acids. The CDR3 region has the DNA TGCGCCAGCAGCCAAGGTGGGGGAGGGCTACAAGAGACCCAGTACTTC. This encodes CASSQGGGGLQETQYF.

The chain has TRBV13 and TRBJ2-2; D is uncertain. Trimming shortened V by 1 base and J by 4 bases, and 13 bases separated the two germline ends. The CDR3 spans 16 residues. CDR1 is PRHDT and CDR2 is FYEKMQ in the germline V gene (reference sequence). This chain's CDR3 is CASSLDGLVGTGELFF. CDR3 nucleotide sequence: TGTGCCAGCAGCTTAGACGGCCTGGTGGGCACCGGGGAGCTGTTTTTT.

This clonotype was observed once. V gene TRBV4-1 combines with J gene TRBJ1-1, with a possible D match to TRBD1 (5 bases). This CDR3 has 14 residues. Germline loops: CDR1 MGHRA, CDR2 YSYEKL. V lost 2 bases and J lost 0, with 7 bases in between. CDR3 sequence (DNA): TGCGCCAGCAGCCAAATAGGGGTGAACACTGAAGCTTTCTTT. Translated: CASSQIGVNTEAFF.

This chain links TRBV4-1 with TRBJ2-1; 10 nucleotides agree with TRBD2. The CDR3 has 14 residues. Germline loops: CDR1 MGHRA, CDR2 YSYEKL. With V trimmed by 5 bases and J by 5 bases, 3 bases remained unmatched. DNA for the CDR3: TGCGCCAGCAGCGCGGGACTAGCGAACAATGAGCAGTTCTTC. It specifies CASSAGLANNEQFF.

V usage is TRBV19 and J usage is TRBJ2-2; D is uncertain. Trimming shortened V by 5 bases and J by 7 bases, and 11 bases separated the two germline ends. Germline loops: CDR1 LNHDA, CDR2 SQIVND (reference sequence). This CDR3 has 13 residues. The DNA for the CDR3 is TGTGCCAGTAGTCCTACAGCAGTCGGGGAGCTGTTTTTT. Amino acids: CASSPTAVGELFF. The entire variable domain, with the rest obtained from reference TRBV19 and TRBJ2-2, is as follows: DGGITQSPKYLFRKEGQNVTLSCEQNLNHDAMYWYRQDPGQGLRLIYYSQIVNDFQKGDIAEGYSVSREKKESFPLTVTSAQKNPTAFYLCASSPTAVGELFFGEGSRLTVL.

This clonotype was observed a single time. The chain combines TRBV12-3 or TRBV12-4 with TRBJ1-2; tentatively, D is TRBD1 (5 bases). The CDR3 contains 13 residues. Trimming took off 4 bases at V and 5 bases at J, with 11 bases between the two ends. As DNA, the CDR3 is TGTGCCAGCAGTTGGGGCAGCCGTTATGGCTACACCTTC. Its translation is CASSWGSRYGYTF.

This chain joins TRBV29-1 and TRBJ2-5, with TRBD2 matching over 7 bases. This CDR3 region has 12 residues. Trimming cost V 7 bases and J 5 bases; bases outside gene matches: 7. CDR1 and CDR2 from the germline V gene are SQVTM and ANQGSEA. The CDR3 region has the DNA TGCAGCGGGGAGGGCTTGGGGGAGACCCAGTACTTC. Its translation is CSGEGLGETQYF.